This TCR beta chain came from a study of T cells in Graves' hyperthyroidism and ophthalmopathy. Patients with uncontrolled infections, other autoimmune diseases, pregnancy or lactation were excluded. PBMCs were obtained from approximately 10 ml fresh peripheral blood. The V gene's germline CDR1 is MNHNS and CDR2 SASEGT. This CDR3 region has 12 residues. V gave up 4 bases and J gave up 2 bases, with 5 bases separating them. Study conclusions and caveats: Ophthalmopathy was identified by the model a median about 6.8 months ahead of onset. Blood held most thyroid clonotypes expanded above 0.001 frequency.

This clonotype has at least ten counts. Its specificity is unknown. From RNA transcripts, TCR beta CDR3 regions were amplified. The TCR CDR3 first-round RT-PCR relied on the HTBI primer set. TCRdb independently ran MiXCR on the multiplex PCR reads; one entry per CDR3 protein. Counted here are 600,000 or so distinct CDR3 sequences, around 15% occurring once; the ten biggest clones make up 3.5% to 4%. This chain uses TRBV6-1 with TRBJ1-2, with D unclear. The receptor's source is a woman aged 25 to 45 with Graves' hyperthyroidism. Sequencing used blood. For the CDR3, the DNA is TGTGCCAGCAGTGGTAGGAACTATGGCTACACCTTC. Translating gives CASSGRNYGYTF.